A single T cell receptor beta chain is shown here with its context. The antigen it binds to is not known. No much larger clone exists at a distance of one base, and base qualities are not known. This entry is derived from a study of tumor-infiltrating lymphocytes in localized non-small cell lung cancer (dated by TCRdb to the early 2020s). Notes on the research overall: The cohort covered several histologies, both smokers and never-smokers, and patients whose samples were collected after neoadjuvant chemotherapy. Resected tumor tissue and uninvolved lung tissue described as non-adjacent to the tumor were contributed by each patient, with both tissues obtained from the same patient. Flow cytometry, multiplex immunofluorescence, RNA-seq, exome sequencing and proteomics were applied to the same patients as TCR sequencing, which was one of several integrated assays. In total, the ICON cohort was made up of over a hundred surgical patients who had localized non-small cell lung cancer and whose tumors were resected. A total of roughly 50 patients were included in the paired tumor versus uninvolved lung comparison of immunoSEQ T-cell fraction.

General study outcomes and caveats: Because assay coverage varied across patients depending on available tissue quantity, TCR sequencing was performed for only a subset of the cohort. Because different assays used different pieces of the same tissue, technical variation could not be distinguished from intratumor heterogeneity. TCR-derived T-cell fraction did not differ between the flow cytometry-defined immunotypes IM1 (good prognosis) and IM2 (poor prognosis). Consistent with immunofluorescence CD3 counts, TCRbeta sequencing supported greater T cell infiltration in tumors than in uninvolved lung tissue.

The immunoSEQ assay used for TCR sequencing gave the T-cell fraction in both tumor and uninvolved lung tissue. The published analysis was carried out like this. For survival analysis, patients were split into high (upper tertile) and low (lower two tertiles) T-cell fraction groups and compared by log-rank test. A signed-rank test was used to check for differences in T-cell fraction between paired tumor and uninvolved lung. TCRdb re-hosts the immuneACCESS table, in-frame sequences only. Its copies lack some clones; in the studies checked, an unresolved V gene accounts for under half of them, and the cause for the rest is not known. D and trimming come from the DNA, and the V and J calls and clone size come from that table. For this sample the table gives 11,000 or so clones, of which 65% to 90% were detected only once. The top ten clonotypes cover 6.5% to 8% of the sample. V was cut back by 4 bases and J by 2 bases, leaving a gap of 10 bases between them. CDR1 and CDR2 were assigned from the germline V gene as MGHRA and YSYEKL. The CDR3 numbers 14 residues from cysteine through phenylalanine. The retained sequence is limited to the CDR3, 42 bases, with the frame set at the first base.

ICON enrollment began in early 2016, and the last patient was enrolled in late 2018. In a subcohort of around 77 patients, fresh tumor and matched uninvolved tissue were collected for in-depth immune analyses, with TCR sequencing among those analyses. DNA for TCR sequencing was isolated from bulk tissue, and no cell sorting was done. The TCR sequence derives from a human donor with non-small cell lung cancer. Material: uninvolved lung tissue not adjacent to the tumor. This chain is built from TRBV4-1 and TRBJ2-3, with no confidently assigned D gene. At the DNA level, the sequence is TGCGCCAGCAGCCTCGGACCTACCACAGATACGCAGTATTTT. This gives the protein CASSLGPTTDTQYF.